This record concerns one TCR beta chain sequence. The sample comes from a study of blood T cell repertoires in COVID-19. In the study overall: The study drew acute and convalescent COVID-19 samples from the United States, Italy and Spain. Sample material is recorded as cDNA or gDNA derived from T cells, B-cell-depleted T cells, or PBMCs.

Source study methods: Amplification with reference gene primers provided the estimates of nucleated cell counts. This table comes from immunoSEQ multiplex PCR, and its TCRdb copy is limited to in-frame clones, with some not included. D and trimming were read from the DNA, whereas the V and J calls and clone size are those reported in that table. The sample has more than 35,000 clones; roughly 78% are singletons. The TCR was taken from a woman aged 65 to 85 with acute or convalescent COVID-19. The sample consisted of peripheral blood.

CDR3 region: CASSPLRNQETQYF. The CDR3 DNA reads TGTGCCAGCTCACCACTGCGGAATCAAGAGACCCAGTACTTC. This chain joins TRBV18 and TRBJ2-5; D not resolved. This CDR3 region has 14 residues. V was clipped by 1 base and J by 2 bases, with 8 bases between them. The germline gives CDR1 KGHSH, CDR2 LQKENI.